This T cell receptor (beta chain) was identified during a study of T-cell reconstitution after alpha-beta-depleted transplantation in children. The V end lost 6 bases, the J end lost 1 base, and 9 bases lay between the germline ends. Per germline, CDR1 MNHEY and CDR2 SMNVEV (reference sequence). This CDR3 has 13 residues. Unique molecular identifiers were incorporated during preparation of the TCRbeta library. TCRdb analysed the PCR reads with MiXCR anew, one entry per CDR3 protein. The table shows 200,000 to 250,000 distinct CDR3 sequences, with 9.5% to 15% occurring only once. This sequence joins TRBV27 and TRBJ2-5; tentative D call: TRBD1 (5 bases). This receptor was obtained from a human donor who donated a stem cell graft to a child with acute lymphoblastic leukemia. Here the sequenced sample was PBMCs from the stem cell graft donor, taken from the stem cell graft. The CDR3 reads CASSYRSQETQYF. DNA for the CDR3: TGTGCCAGCAGCTACAGGAGCCAAGAGACCCAGTACTTC.